This T cell receptor (beta chain) was documented in a study of blood T cell repertoires in COVID-19 (dated by TCRdb to about 2020). With regard to the full study: Collaborator samples came from the United States, Italy and Spain and covered acute and convalescent phases of COVID-19. The repertoires were made available in a free public database intended to serve as a resource for research on the immune response to SARS-CoV-2. The prospective study material was composed of cDNA or gDNA derived from T cells, B-cell-depleted T cells, or PBMCs. The sample metadata nearly always contained a de-identified subject ID, COVID-19 status, age in years and sex. Where available, HLA class I and class II types were obtained from metadata supplied by the sample provider rather than from assay-based typing. Samples were obtained from the ongoing ImmuneRACE study (first 160 participants) and from over 1,000 subjects provided by 6 global collaborators. The dataset comprised deeply sampled blood TCRbeta repertoires from subjects exposed to, actively infected with, or recovered from COVID-19.

Turning to this clone: Its antigen is still unknown. Base qualities are not at hand, and no much larger clone is one base apart.

The immunoSEQ Assay, a bias-controlled multiplex PCR, was used to amplify TCRbeta CDR3 regions from genomic DNA. Under the source paper's analysis protocol: Nucleated cell counts per sample were estimated from amplification of reference gene primers within the assay. To quantify the absolute abundance of each unique TCRbeta CDR3 rearrangement, sequence reads were collapsed and filtered. Productive Simpson clonality was computed per sample as the square root of Simpson's diversity index over productive rearrangements. Not all clones reach the TCRdb copy of this immuneACCESS table, which keeps in-frame sequences only. Checked studies attribute under half of the gap to unresolved V genes and leave the rest unexplained. The DNA gave D and trimming, while V, J and clone size come from that table. The sample records about 46,000 clones, less than 85% of which are singletons. The ten largest clones represent 8.8% of the sample.

Whole blood was collected in K2EDTA tubes by collaborating institutions according to the institutions' own protocols. For TCRbeta analysis, collaborators shipped samples as frozen whole blood, isolated PBMCs, or DNA extracted from either of those sample types. CDR1 and CDR2 are drawn from the germline V gene: SGHTA, FQGTGA. The CDR3 starts with the cysteine, ends with the phenylalanine, and has 14 residues. Left in the record is the CDR3 DNA by itself, 42 bases read in frame from the first base. Trimming leaves V shorter by 4 bases and J shorter by 4 bases, with the junction holding 5 bases beyond the gene matches. The investigation overall reported the following: Clinical and demographic metadata were provided uncurated, with the amount varying by source and participant.

The specimen sequenced was peripheral blood. The rearrangement combines TRBV7-3 with TRBJ1-1, with 8 bases in between that match TRBD1. This receptor was taken from a man in his 60s with acute or convalescent COVID-19. Here the CDR3 is given as CASSSTGEGTEAFF. The DNA reads as follows: TGTGCCAGCAGCTCGACAGGGGAGGGCACTGAAGCTTTCTTT. With the rest looked up from the reference TRBV7-3 and TRBJ1-1 genes rather than sequenced, the full variable domain is GAGVSQTPSNKVTEKGKYVELRCDPISGHTALYWYRQSLGQGPEFLIYFQGTGAADDSGLPNDRFFAVRPEGSVSTLKIQRTERGDSAVYLCASSSTGEGTEAFFGQGTRLTVV.